This TCR beta chain is from a study of control samples from healthy donors and cancer patients. Data came from immunoSEQ multiplex PCR; TCRdb stores just in-frame clones and leaves some out. The sample lists 100,000 to 120,000 clones, 83% occurring once. Looked up from germline, CDR1 is SGHTA and CDR2 is FQGNSA. The ends were cut back, 2 bases at V and 4 bases at J, with 11 bases in the middle. This CDR3 has 14 residues. Material: blood. The receptor's source is a woman between 45 and 65 years old in good health. The rearrangement links TRBV7-2 to TRBJ1-2; D gene uncertain. This CDR3 reads CASSLLDLGYGYTF. The CDR3 DNA reads as TGTGCCAGCAGCTTACTTGACTTGGGCTATGGCTACACCTTC.